This TCR beta chain was sequenced in a study of response to subunit inactivated influenza vaccine. This clonotype was seen a handful of times. The target antigen is unknown. Each CDR3 protein is one row after TCRdb ran MiXCR on the RT-PCR reads. The table records more than 700,000 distinct CDR3 sequences, 21% of them present only once. Study findings and constraints: Authors suggested seasonal influenza vaccinations each recruit few new T cells.

V was cut by 6 bases and J by 0 bases, with 12 bases left in between. This CDR3 has 15 residues. This sequence joins TRBV12-3 or TRBV12-4 and TRBJ1-3, with D tentatively TRBD1 (5 bases). The material sequenced was PBMCs from blood, taken 4 to 6 days after vaccination. The receptor was isolated from a man aged 50 or older who received an inactivated influenza vaccine. The CDR3 is CASSLYGGSGNTIYF. The CDR3 nucleotides read TGTGCCAGCAGCTTATACGGGGGCTCTGGAAACACCATATATTTT.